This record covers a single T cell receptor beta chain. The data were produced by immunoSEQ multiplex PCR, yet TCRdb's version contains in-frame clones alone and is incomplete. Of around 290,000 clones listed, approximately 88% are singletons. The CDR3 spans 16 residues. J gave up 6 bases and V 3 bases, and 8 bases lay outside the gene matches. In germline, CDR1 is KGHSH, CDR2 LQKENI. This entry belongs to a study of blood T cell repertoires in COVID-19. The chain carries TRBV18 and TRBJ2-4; 10 positions agree with TRBD1. This clonotype was obtained from a woman between 25 and 40 years old who had recovered from COVID-19. Sequenced sample: PBMCs or T cells enriched from blood (not recorded which). The DNA for the CDR3 is TGTGCCAGCTCACCCCCATCCGGGACAGGGGTAAACATTCAGTACTTC. It encodes CASSPPSGTGVNIQYF. Complete variable domain (other parts from reference TRBV18 and TRBJ2-4): NAGVMQNPRHLVRRRGQEARLRCSPMKGHSHVYWYRQLPEEGLKFMVYLQKENIIDESGMPKERFSAEFPKEGPSILRIQQVVRGDSAAYFCASSPPSGTGVNIQYFGAGTRLSVL.